This TCR beta chain was profiled in a study of blood T cells in healthy people across ages. CDR1 and CDR2 (germline): SEHNR, FQNEAQ (reference sequence). The junction had 10 bases not matched to a gene; V was cut back by 3 bases and J by 5 bases. The CDR3 loop spans 16 amino acids. PCR was performed a second time for about 7 to 11 cycles using a sample-barcoded 5' primer and a J-beta primer mix. With 12 random nucleotides, a template-switch adaptor tagged each individual cDNA molecule. TCRdb re-called the 5' RACE reads with MiXCR, one entry per CDR3 protein. The repertoire holds roughly 680,000 distinct CDR3 sequences, approximately 49% seen once, with roughly 30% in the top ten. This clonotype was seen ten or more times.

The clonotype was recovered from a woman aged 55-75 years in good health. The material sequenced was blood. The rearrangement uses TRBV7-9 and TRBJ2-1, with 7 positions matching TRBD2. The CDR3 is CASSLALSGAHNEQFF. The CDR3 DNA sequence: TGTGCCAGCAGCTTGGCGCTGAGCGGGGCCCACAATGAGCAGTTCTTC.